The rows below give T cell receptor beta chains drawn from one sample of a study of PD-L1 blockade in urothelial cancer. Data came from immunoSEQ multiplex PCR; TCRdb stores just in-frame clones and leaves some out. Of roughly 120,000 clones listed, more than 85% are singletons. Sequenced material: PBMCs, taken around atezolizumab (anti-PD-L1) treatment. All receptors derive from a man aged 55 to 70 with urothelial cancer. The CDR3 runs from the conserved cysteine through the conserved F or W. The order of the fields is D gene, V gene, clone size, J gene, CDR3 protein, CDR3 DNA. A D gene is named only where the DNA matches it firmly. For some rows the clone size is stated as once, few or many, or as a class when expanded; others skip it.

>-|TRBV7-3|-|TRBJ2-7
CASSRHPLSEQYF
TGTGCCAGCAGCCGACATCCCCTCTCCGAGCAGTACTTC
>TRBD1|TRBV11-3|-|TRBJ2-2
CASSLIQGTPGELFF
TGTGCCAGCAGCTTAATACAGGGGACCCCCGGGGAGCTGTTTTTT
>TRBD2|TRBV18|-|TRBJ2-2
CASSSEAGAPGELFF
TGTGCCAGCTCATCAGAGGCGGGAGCCCCCGGGGAGCTGTTTTTT
>-|TRBV5-1|-|TRBJ2-1
CASWNSRRDPYNEQFF
TGCGCCAGCTGGAATAGTCGGCGGGACCCTTACAATGAGCAGTTCTTC
>TRBD2|TRBV19|once|TRBJ2-1
CATRGLAGGYNEQFF
TGTGCCACCCGGGGGCTAGCGGGAGGTTACAATGAGCAGTTCTTC
>-|TRBV5-1|-|TRBJ2-7
CASRAPGLSLDEQYF
TGCGCCAGCAGGGCCCCAGGGCTCTCTCTCGACGAGCAGTACTTC
>TRBD2|TRBV7-2|-|TRBJ2-3
CASSLPLAGGRGSDTQYF
TGTGCCAGCAGCTTGCCGCTAGCGGGGGGGCGAGGATCAGATACGCAGTATTTT
>TRBD1|TRBV5-1|-|TRBJ1-3
CASSPGQGENTIYF
TGCGCCAGCAGCCCGGGACAGGGGGAAAACACCATATATTTT
>TRBD2|TRBV19|-|TRBJ2-3
CASSMGSGSTDTQYF
TGTGCCAGTAGTATGGGTAGCGGGAGCACAGATACGCAGTATTTT
>TRBD1|TRBV7-6|-|TRBJ1-2
CASSAEETGGVGYTF
TGTGCCAGCAGCGCGGAGGAGACAGGGGGAGTTGGCTACACCTTC
>-|TRBV7-8|-|TRBJ2-3
CASSFAQVADTQYF
TGTGCCAGCAGCTTTGCCCAGGTGGCAGATACGCAGTATTTT
>-|TRBV5-1|-|TRBJ2-5
CASSFGQLETQYF
TGCGCCAGCAGCTTTGGCCAGTTGGAGACCCAGTACTTC
>-|TRBV7-8|-|TRBJ1-2
CASSLSNEGADGYTF
TGTGCCAGCAGCCTGTCGAACGAAGGGGCGGATGGCTACACCTTC
>TRBD2|TRBV6-5|-|TRBJ2-2
CASSWEGGGELFF
TGTGCCAGCAGTTGGGAGGGAGGCGGGGAGCTGTTTTTT
>-|TRBV19|-|TRBJ2-1
CASSETGSYNEQFF
TGTGCCAGTAGTGAAACGGGATCCTACAATGAGCAGTTCTTC
>TRBD2|TRBV9|few|TRBJ2-2
CASSVDYGLAGGSTGELFF
TGTGCCAGCAGCGTCGACTATGGGCTAGCGGGAGGGTCCACCGGGGAGCTGTTTTTT
>-|TRBV2|-|TRBJ1-3
CASRMEGTGNTIYF
TGTGCCAGCAGGATGGAGGGGACTGGAAACACCATATATTTT
>TRBD2|TRBV13|-|TRBJ2-1
CASSGFSGRTYNEQFF
TGTGCCAGCAGCGGATTTAGCGGGAGGACCTACAATGAGCAGTTCTTC
>-|TRBV28|once|TRBJ1-6
CASSLRGGRSSYNSPLHF
TGTGCCAGCAGCCTCAGGGGTGGGCGGAGCTCCTATAATTCACCCCTCCACTTT
>-|TRBV18|few|TRBJ2-7
CASSSTGGDLYEQYF
TGTGCCAGCTCATCCACAGGGGGGGACCTCTACGAGCAGTACTTC